This T cell receptor (beta chain) was profiled in a study of human T cells and chemical hapten exposure. This clonotype was counted ten times or more. What it binds is not known. The authors' total RNA extraction used unfractionated whole blood. Study-wide points: Among TCRs, those above 1 in 1000 frequency were unaffected by DPC sensitization.

Individual cDNA molecules in this library carried unique molecular identifiers. TCRdb called the 5' RACE reads again in MiXCR, with one record for every CDR3 protein. The sample lists 65,000 to 95,000 distinct CDR3 sequences; about 8% were seen once. Germline V lookup: CDR1 MNHNS, CDR2 SASEGT. This CDR3 has 17 residues. Trimming removed 0 bases from V and 2 bases from J; junction bases left unmatched: 5. The receptor's source is a male donor in good health. This chain connects TRBV6-1 to TRBJ2-4; TRBD2 matches 9 bases. CDR3 sequence reads: CASSEAAGGPPKNIQYF. The DNA for the CDR3 is TGTGCCAGCAGTGAAGCGGCGGGAGGGCCACCCAAAAACATTCAGTACTTC.